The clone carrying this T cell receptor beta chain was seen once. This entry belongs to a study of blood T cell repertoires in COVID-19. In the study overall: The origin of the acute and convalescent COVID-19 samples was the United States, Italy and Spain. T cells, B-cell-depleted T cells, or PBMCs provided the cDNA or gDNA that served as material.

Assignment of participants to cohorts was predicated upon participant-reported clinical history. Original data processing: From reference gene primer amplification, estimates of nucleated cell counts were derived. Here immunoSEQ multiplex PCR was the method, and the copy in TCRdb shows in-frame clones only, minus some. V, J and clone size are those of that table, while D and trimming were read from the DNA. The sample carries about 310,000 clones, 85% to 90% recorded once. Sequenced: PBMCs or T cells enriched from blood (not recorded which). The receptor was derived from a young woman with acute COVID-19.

The DNA for the CDR3 is TGTGCCAGCAGCTCGGGACAGGGGAGTGCAGATACGCAGTATTTT. Translating it yields CASSSGQGSADTQYF. V gene TRBV5-8 combines with J gene TRBJ2-3, with 10 bases matching TRBD1. Germline V CDR1 and CDR2: SGHTS, YDEGEE. Trimming at V came to 3 bases and at J to 4 bases, leaving 5 bases not matched to a gene. The CDR3 is 15 residues long.